This T cell receptor (beta chain) was recorded in a study of T cell changes during pregnancy in multiple sclerosis. Repertoires were generated with immunoSEQ multiplex PCR, while TCRdb's copy carries only in-frame clones and drops some. This table holds just over 90,000 clones, 91% found once. Source: peripheral blood, taken after pregnancy. The TCR comes from a female donor in good health, enrolled as a control in a pregnancy study.

CDR3 bases: TGTGCCAGCAGGGGACAGGCGAACACTGAAGCTTTCTTT. Protein product: CASRGQANTEAFF. This chain connects TRBV28 to TRBJ1-1; the match to TRBD1 covers 8 bases. Germline trimming cut 6 bases from V and 1 base from J; bases unmatched to any gene: 1. In germline, CDR1 is MDHEN, CDR2 SYDVKM. This CDR3 comprises 13 residues. The variable domain in full, completed from reference TRBV28 and TRBJ1-1, reads DVKVTQSSRYLVKRTGEKVFLECVQDMDHENMFWYRQDPGLGLRLIYFSYDVKMKEKGDIPEGYSVSREKKERFSLILESASTNQTSMYLCASRGQANTEAFFGQGTRLTVV.